This TCR beta chain came from a study of metastatic and nonmetastatic thyroid tumors. Study-wide background: Malignant and benign thyroid patients had repertoires compared in peripheral blood and tumor or nodule tissue.

This clone was observed a handful of times. What it binds is not known. Patients underwent thyroid surgery, and none had received any treatment before it. Using MiXCR, TCRdb re-called clones from the PCR reads. Of 16,000 or so clones listed, 20% to 25% are singletons. The CDR3 has 13 residues. Trimming pared 5 bases from V and 3 bases from J, leaving 10 bases between. Germline CDR1 and CDR2: KGHDR and SFDVKD. General study results and limits: The reported finding was significantly higher TCR beta diversity in malignant thyroid tumors relative to benign nodules, in blood and tumor.

The chain recombines TRBV24-1 with TRBJ2-7, with D possibly being TRBD2 (5 bases). Source material: tumor tissue. This receptor was obtained from a male donor with papillary thyroid cancer or a benign thyroid nodule (not recorded which). Some clones in this sample may be carry-over from other donors' samples. The CDR3 is CATSGGGGYEQYF. CDR3 coding DNA: TGTGCCACCAGTGGCGGAGGTGGCTACGAGCAGTACTTC.